This is a list of T cell receptor beta chains from one sample in a study of T cell changes during pregnancy in multiple sclerosis. Some clones are missing from TCRdb's copy, which holds only in-frame ones; the method was immunoSEQ multiplex PCR. The sample lists approximately 79,000 clones, just over 90% occurring once. The starting material was peripheral blood, obtained in the second trimester of pregnancy. The receptors here all came from a female donor in good health, enrolled as a control in a pregnancy study. Each CDR3 is given with its conserved first and last residue. Fields, in order: clone size, J gene, D gene, CDR3 length, V gene, CDR3 DNA, CDR3 protein. A D gene is named only where the DNA matches it firmly. The size of a clone is reported for some rows only, either as once, few or many, or as a class for expanded clones.

- TRBJ1-2 TRBD1 14 TRBV6-6 TGTGCCAGCGTTGAGGGACAGGGGGTATCTGGCTACACCTTC CASVEGQGVSGYTF
- TRBJ1-1 - 17 TRBV5-4 TGTGCCAGCAGATTGAAGGGTGGAATGGGGCTCGGTTCTGAAGCTTTCTTT CASRLKGGMGLGSEAFF
- TRBJ2-7 - 15 TRBV13 TGTGCCAGCAGCTTAGAAGACGGGGTTCCCTACGAGCAGTACTTC CASSLEDGVPYEQYF
- TRBJ1-1 - 11 TRBV29-1 TGCAGCGTTGAGAGGAACACTGAAGCTTTCTTT CSVERNTEAFF
- TRBJ2-2 TRBD1 16 TRBV19 TGTGCCAGTACCTCTGGACAGGGGGCTAACACCGGGGAGCTGTTTTTT CASTSGQGANTGELFF
few TRBJ1-5 TRBD1 18 TRBV7-9 TGTGCCAGCAGCTTTGTCGGTCCCGGGACAGGGATGGATCAGCCCCAGCATTTT CASSFVGPGTGMDQPQHF
- TRBJ2-3 - 13 TRBV7-3 TGTGCCAGCAGCTCTCAGGGCCCAGATACGCAGTATTTT CASSSQGPDTQYF
- TRBJ1-1 - 10 TRBV20-1 TGCAGTGCTCCAGACACTGAAGCTTTCTTT CSAPDTEAFF
once TRBJ2-2 - 13 TRBV27 TGTGCCAGCAGTTTCGGGGTCGGCGGGGAGCTGTTTTTT CASSFGVGGELFF
- TRBJ1-5 - 15 TRBV4-1 TGCGCCAGCAGCCAATCCGGGACTTCGAATCAGCCCCAGCATTTT CASSQSGTSNQPQHF
- TRBJ1-4 TRBD1 16 TRBV15 TGTGCCACCAGCAGAGACCTAAGCGGGACAGGAGAAAAACTGTTTTTT CATSRDLSGTGEKLFF
- TRBJ2-5 - 16 TRBV7-2 TGTGCCAGCAGCTTAATTGACGGGGTCATTCAAGAGACCCAGTACTTC CASSLIDGVIQETQYF
once TRBJ2-1 TRBD2 15 TRBV4-3 TGCGCCAGCAGCCTACTAGCGGGGAGTTACAATGAGCAGTTCTTC CASSLLAGSYNEQFF
- TRBJ1-5 - 15 TRBV4-3 TGCGCCAGCAGCCAAAACAGGGACAGCAATCAGCCCCAGCATTTT CASSQNRDSNQPQHF
- TRBJ1-2 - 13 TRBV5-1 TGCGCCAGCAGGGAGGCCGATCCGTATGGCTACACCTTC CASREADPYGYTF
- TRBJ2-7 TRBD1 15 TRBV6-1 TGTGCCAGCAGTGAATTAGGGACAGGGGGCGGCGAGCAGTACTTC CASSELGTGGGEQYF
- TRBJ2-5 TRBD2 14 TRBV19 TGTGCCAGTACGGGGACGGGGGGAAAAGAGACCCAGTACTTC CASTGTGGKETQYF